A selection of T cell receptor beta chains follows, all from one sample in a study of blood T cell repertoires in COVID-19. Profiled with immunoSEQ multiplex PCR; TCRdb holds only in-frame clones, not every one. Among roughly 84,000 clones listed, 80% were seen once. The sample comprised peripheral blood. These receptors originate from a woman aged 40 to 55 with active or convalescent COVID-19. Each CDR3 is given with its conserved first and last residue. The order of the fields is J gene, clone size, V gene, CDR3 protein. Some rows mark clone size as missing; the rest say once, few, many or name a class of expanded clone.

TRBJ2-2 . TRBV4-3 CASSQGSGYTGELFF
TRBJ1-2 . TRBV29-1 CSVDPSDGTGRDTGYGYTF
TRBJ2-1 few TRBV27 CASSLLMSNEQFF
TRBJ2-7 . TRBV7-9 CASSLFPAERSSYEQYF
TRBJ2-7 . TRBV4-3 CASSQGGGSSYEQYF
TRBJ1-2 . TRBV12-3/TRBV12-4 CASSPRQNYGYTF
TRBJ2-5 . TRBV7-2 CASSFMWASGRRGETQYF
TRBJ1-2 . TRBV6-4 CASSDERGGYTF
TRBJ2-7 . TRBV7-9 CASSSLARDASSYEQYF
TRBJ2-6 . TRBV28 CASSPPGNVLTF